Presented here are 16 T cell receptor beta chains from one specimen sequenced in a study of a mutant IDH1 vaccine in newly diagnosed glioma. The assay was immunoSEQ multiplex PCR, and TCRdb's table has in-frame clones only and misses some. In the table there are about 23,000 clones, less than 90% of which are singletons. As to time point: week 47, end of study. In every dose of vaccine, 300 ug of mutant IDH1 20-mer peptide was given alongside topical imiquimod. These receptors have no known antigen. The sequencing used PBMCs, collected from a glioma patient whose treatment included an IDH1 peptide vaccine. Receptor source: a middle-aged man with glioma.

The chain is built from TRBV21-1 and TRBJ1-1; TRBD1, the table's D call, was not compared with the DNA. TRBV21-1 represents a pseudogene. There are 17 residues in the CDR3. CDR3 in amino acids: CASSKGESRTPNTEAFF. The CDR3 region has the DNA TGTGCCAGCAGCAAAGGAGAATCTAGGACACCGAACACTGAAGCTTTCTTT.

The CDR3 DNA sequence: TGTGCCAGTAGTATAGTGGCAGGGGGAAACACTGAAGCTTTCTTT. Amino acids: CASSIVAGGNTEAFF. The chain joins TRBV19 to TRBJ1-1, with TRBD1 matching over 7 bases. Germline CDR1 is LNHDA and CDR2 is SQIVND (reference sequence). J was trimmed by 2 bases and V by 1 base; bases with no gene match: 4. CDR3 length: 15 residues.

J is TRBJ1-1 and V is TRBV6-5; a possible D gene is TRBD1 (6 bases). This CDR3 is 12 amino acids long. Trimming took off 10 bases at V and 1 base at J, with 10 bases between the two ends. Germline loops: CDR1 MNHEY, CDR2 SVGAGI. The CDR3 protein is CAIQGTNTEAFF. Written as DNA, the CDR3 is TGTGCCATTCAGGGGACGAACACTGAAGCTTTCTTT.

The chain is built from TRBV4-2 and TRBJ2-4; no clear D gene. Germline CDR1 reads LGHNA; CDR2 reads YNFKEQ. The CDR3 has 14 amino acids. V lost 2 bases and J lost 6, with 11 bases in between. CDR3 nucleotide sequence: TGTGCCAGCAGCCAACCTAGGGCAGTAAACATTCAGTACTTC. Its protein product is CASSQPRAVNIQYF.

The gene calls are TRBV11-2 and TRBJ1-4; D gene ambiguous. The CDR3 contains 14 residues. CDR1 is SGHAT, CDR2 FQNNGV, per germline. The V end lost 3 bases, the J end lost 0 bases, and 5 bases lay between the germline ends. Written as DNA, the CDR3 is TGTGCCAGCAGCTTCCAGGCAACTAATGAAAAACTGTTTTTT. Its protein is CASSFQATNEKLFF.

A few counts support this clone. This chain links TRBV28 with TRBJ1-1; tentative D call: TRBD1 (6 bases). In germline, CDR1 is MDHEN, CDR2 SYDVKM. The CDR3 contains 13 residues. V lost 6 bases and J 4 bases, leaving 12 bases between the germline ends. CDR3 loop: CASSNRVGTEAFF. The CDR3 DNA reads TGTGCCAGCAGCAACAGGGTCGGCACTGAAGCTTTCTTT.

The chain employs TRBV5-1 and TRBJ1-3, with TRBD1 matching 10 bases. The germline V gene has CDR1 SGHRS and CDR2 YFSETQ. CDR3 length equals 15 residues. V shed 3 bases, J shed 4 bases, and the junction held 4 bases outside the gene matches. DNA of the CDR3: TGCGCCAGCAGCTGGGACAGGGGCACCGGAAACACCATATATTTT. It specifies CASSWDRGTGNTIYF.

The J gene is TRBJ2-7, the V gene TRBV7-6, with 9 nucleotides matching TRBD1. The CDR3 consists of 15 residues. J gave up 3 bases and V 4 bases, and 7 bases lay outside the gene matches. Germline V CDR1 and CDR2: SGHVS, FNYEAQ. CDR3: CASSYSQGAGYEQYF. The CDR3 DNA is TGTGCCAGCAGCTATTCACAGGGGGCTGGCTACGAGCAGTACTTC.

The genes are TRBV9 and TRBJ1-1; D is possibly TRBD1 (6 bases). V lost 4 bases to trimming and J lost 9 bases, with 25 bases between them. This CDR3 comprises 16 residues. CDR1 is SGDLS and CDR2 is YYNGEE in the germline V gene. CDR3 in DNA: TGTGCCAGCAGCAAAACCGGGACAAGGGGTAATAACAAAGCTTTCTTT. Protein sequence: CASSKTGTRGNNKAFF. Full variable domain (remainder filled in from reference TRBV9 and TRBJ1-1): DSGVTQTPKHLITATGQRVTLRCSPRSGDLSVYWYQQSLDQGLQFLIQYYNGEERAKGNILERFSAQQFPDLHSELNLSSLELGDSALYFCASSKTGTRGNNKAFFGQGTRLTVV.

This clone was recorded only once. This chain joins TRBV4-2 and TRBJ1-5, with 7 bases matching TRBD1. The length of the CDR3 is 16 residues. The trim removed 0 bases at V and 6 bases at J, leaving 8 bases unmatched. Per germline, CDR1 LGHNA and CDR2 YNFKEQ. The CDR3, as DNA: TGTGCCAGCAGCCAAGAGGATGGCAGGGGGACTCAGCCCCAGCATTTT. Translation gives CASSQEDGRGTQPQHF.

V gene TRBV13 combines with J gene TRBJ2-2, with D hard to call. CDR3 length: 18 residues. Trimming left V 0 bases short and J 0 bases short, with 14 bases between. Germline values: CDR1 PRHDT, CDR2 FYEKMQ (reference sequence). The CDR3 DNA reads TGTGCCAGCAGCTTAGGCTCGTGGCGTCACGCGAACACCGGGGAGCTGTTTTTT. Its protein is CASSLGSWRHANTGELFF.

The J gene is TRBJ1-1, the V gene TRBV27, with no clear D. The CDR3 contains 13 residues. The V and J ends lost 2 bases and 4 bases respectively, with 8 bases between them. Per germline, CDR1 MNHEY and CDR2 SMNVEV (reference sequence). CDR3 sequence reads: CASSLARRTEAFF. CDR3 coding DNA: TGTGCCAGCAGTTTAGCCCGCCGCACTGAAGCTTTCTTT.

In nucleotides, the CDR3 is TGTGCCAGCAGCCCCCTAGGACTAGCGGGAGAGACCCAGTACTTC. Translated, it gives CASSPLGLAGETQYF. The V and J genes are TRBV28 and TRBJ2-5; TRBD2 agrees at 11 bases. Germline loops: CDR1 MDHEN, CDR2 SYDVKM. The CDR3 runs 15 residues. Trimming removed 6 bases from V and 4 bases from J; junction bases left unmatched: 7.

The chain uses TRBV5-1 and TRBJ2-2; D is uncertain. Trimming left V 5 bases short and J 5 bases short, with 7 bases between. The CDR3 runs to 12 residues. CDR1 and CDR2 (germline): SGHRS, YFSETQ. CDR3 coding DNA: TGCGCCAGCAGGCAGAGGACCGGGGAGCTGTTTTTT. Protein product: CASRQRTGELFF.

The V gene is TRBV6-1, the J gene TRBJ2-1, with TRBD2 identical over 10 bases. Losses at the gene ends were 1 base for V and 9 bases for J; bases not matched to a gene: 15. Per germline, CDR1 MNHNS and CDR2 SASEGT. CDR3 length: 18 amino acids. CDR3 in amino acids: CASSEVEYRLAGRAEQFF. The CDR3, as DNA: TGTGCCAGCAGTGAAGTGGAGTATAGACTAGCGGGCCGGGCTGAGCAGTTCTTC.

The chain links TRBV29-1 to TRBJ2-7; D tentatively fits TRBD1 or TRBD2 (5 bases each). The CDR3 totals 14 residues. CDR1 is SQVTM and CDR2 is ANQGSEA in the germline V gene. V was shortened by 6 bases and J by 0 bases, with 15 bases between the two germline ends. DNA for the CDR3: TGCAGCGTGGGGCCGGGACCCGACTCCTACGAGCAGTACTTC. It encodes CSVGPGPDSYEQYF.